This T cell receptor beta chain emerged from a study of T cell clonality in common variable immunodeficiency. This CDR3 contains 14 residues. V lost 0 bases and J 7 bases, leaving 13 bases between the germline ends. CDR1 and CDR2 from the germline V gene are GTSNPN and SVGIG (reference sequence). Equal genomic DNA amounts from CVID and control samples were sequenced. Method: immunoSEQ multiplex PCR; TCRdb's copy keeps in-frame clones and lacks some. The sample lists about 50,000 clones, none appearing once, the ten largest making up just over 2%. This clone occurred many times. Coverage ceases 3 residues before the CDR3 finishes, and the germline J gene fills in the end.

The sequencing sample was made of peripheral blood mononuclear cells. This clonotype was obtained from a person between 18 and 75 years old in good health. The V gene is TRBV30, the J gene TRBJ1-5; possible D gene TRBD1, 5 bases. The CDR3 is CAWSVTGGPQPQHF. CDR3 DNA (partial): TGTGCCTGGAGTGTAACAGGTGGGCCGCAGCCC.